This TCR beta chain emerged from a study of shared clonotypes between healthy human individuals. Study-level points and caveats: Some naive CD4 clonotypes, around 4.7%, turned up in common across a few donors.

This clone was recorded once. Its antigen is not identified. Other nucleotide sequences in the sample specify the same CDR3. Some clones are missing from TCRdb's copy, which holds only in-frame ones; the method was immunoSEQ multiplex PCR. The sample carries more than 2,000,000 clones, 85% to 95% recorded once. CDR1 and CDR2 from the germline V gene are SGHRS and YFSETQ. V trimming: 4 bases; J trimming: 5 bases; junction bases outside the gene matches: 8. This CDR3 spans 14 amino acids. The sample consisted of naive CD4+ T cells from PBMCs. As to subset: CD45RA+ positively selected. The chain couples TRBV5-1 to TRBJ2-5, with 7 bases identical to TRBD1. This TCR derives from a man aged 18 to 29 in good health. Some clones in this sample may be carry-over from other donors' samples. CDR3 DNA sequence: TGCGCCAGCAGCCAGCGACAGGGTCGGGAGACCCAGTACTTC. It codes for CASSQRQGRETQYF.